This T cell receptor (beta chain) was identified in a study of blood T cell repertoires in COVID-19. In the study overall: COVID-19 samples collected from the United States, Italy and Spain covered acute and convalescent phases. The cDNA or gDNA used as material had been derived from T cells, B-cell-depleted T cells, or PBMCs.

Deletions cut 3 bases from V and 1 base from J, with 7 bases between. The germline V gene encodes CDR1 MNHNS and CDR2 SASEGT. The CDR3 covers 14 residues. Assay used: immunoSEQ multiplex PCR; TCRdb lists only in-frame clones, some missing. The table has about 210,000 clones, approximately 84% seen once. This receptor was identified in a woman between 45 and 65 years old with active or convalescent COVID-19. This chain joins TRBV6-1 and TRBJ1-3; D remains ambiguous. Sequenced: peripheral blood. CDR3 residues: CASSDVSSGNTIYF. The CDR3, as DNA: TGTGCCAGCAGTGACGTGAGTTCTGGAAACACCATATATTTT.